Listed below are T cell receptor beta chains from one sample, sequenced in a study of blood T cell repertoires in COVID-19. The data were produced by immunoSEQ multiplex PCR, yet TCRdb's version contains in-frame clones alone and is incomplete. This sample has roughly 200,000 clones, with around 80% found just once. Sequencing used peripheral blood. The receptors stem from a woman between 55 and 75 years old with COVID-19, enrolled during active disease. Both conserved end residues are part of each CDR3. D genes are given only for firm matches. Only part of the rows carry a size: once, few, many, or a class if the clone is expanded.

d_call	v_call	clone_size	j_call	cdr3_nt	cdr3_aa
TRBD2	TRBV6-5	.	TRBJ2-7	TGTGCCAGCAGTCGGACTAGCGGGACCTACGAGCAGTACTTC	CASSRTSGTYEQYF
.	TRBV5-5	.	TRBJ1-2	TGTGCCAGCAGCTGGGCCCCGGGGGGAAGGGATGGCTACACCTTC	CASSWAPGGRDGYTF
TRBD1	TRBV3-1/TRBV3-2	few	TRBJ1-5	TGTGCCAGCAGCCAAGACCGGACAGGGTTTGGCAATCAGCCCCAGCATTTT	CASSQDRTGFGNQPQHF
.	TRBV7-2	.	TRBJ1-2	TGTGCCAGCAACTTTAACAGGGATACTAACTATGGCTACACCTTC	CASNFNRDTNYGYTF
.	TRBV25-1	.	TRBJ1-5	TGTGCCAGCAGTGAATACACAGGCAATCAGCCCCAGCATTTT	CASSEYTGNQPQHF
.	TRBV29-1	.	TRBJ2-3	TGCAGCGTTGCTGAGGTCACAGATACGCAGTATTTT	CSVAEVTDTQYF
.	TRBV5-5	.	TRBJ2-2	TGTGCCAGCAGCTCCCTGACAAGAAACACCGGGGAGCTGTTTTTT	CASSSLTRNTGELFF
TRBD2	TRBV2	.	TRBJ2-1	TGTGCCAGCAGTGTCCGACTAGCAGGGTACAATGAGCAGTTCTTC	CASSVRLAGYNEQFF
.	TRBV27	medium-sized	TRBJ2-5	TGTGCCAGCAGATATGGGCAGGGGGGGACCCAGTACTTC	CASRYGQGGTQYF
.	TRBV7-2	.	TRBJ1-3	TGTGCCAGCAGCTCGGAGGTGTTCGGAAACACCATATATTTT	CASSSEVFGNTIYF
TRBD1	TRBV28	.	TRBJ1-2	TGTGCCAGCAGTTTTTACGGTTCGGGACAGGGGGCCAGCGACTATGGCTACACCTTC	CASSFYGSGQGASDYGYTF
TRBD2	TRBV19	.	TRBJ2-1	TGTGCCAGTAGTTTACGACTAGCGGGAGTCGGTGAGCAGTTCTTC	CASSLRLAGVGEQFF
.	TRBV24-1	once	TRBJ1-5	TGTGCCACCAGTCCTGGCCCCCCTGGTACGTATAGCAATCAGCCCCAGCATTTT	CATSPGPPGTYSNQPQHF
.	TRBV18	.	TRBJ1-1	TGTGCCAGCTCACCGATCGACAGAATGAACACTGAAGCTTTCTTT	CASSPIDRMNTEAFF
.	TRBV24-1	.	TRBJ1-5	TGTGCCACCGGGGACATTAGCAATCAGCCCCAGCATTTT	CATGDISNQPQHF
TRBD1	TRBV7-9	once	TRBJ2-3	TGTGCCAGCAGCTCACAGGGGGCCTCGCAGTATTTT	CASSSQGASQYF
TRBD1	TRBV5-4	.	TRBJ1-1	TGTGCCAGCAGCCTCCGGGACAGAGAAACTGAAGCTTTCTTT	CASSLRDRETEAFF
TRBD2	TRBV19	.	TRBJ2-2	TGTGCCAGTAGTATAGTGGGGACTAGCGGCCCCACAGAGCTGTTTTTT	CASSIVGTSGPTELFF
TRBD1	TRBV7-3	once	TRBJ2-3	TGTGCCAGCAGCTCCCGGACAGGGGCCGATACGCAGTATTTT	CASSSRTGADTQYF
TRBD1	TRBV27	.	TRBJ1-2	TGTGCCAGTGGGGACAGGGGGGGCCGGGGCTACACCTTC	CASGDRGGRGYTF
TRBD1	TRBV7-9	.	TRBJ2-2	TGTGCCAGCAGCCGTGGCGTGGGACAGAGGAACACCGGGGAGCTGTTTTTT	CASSRGVGQRNTGELFF
TRBD1	TRBV6-2/TRBV6-3	.	TRBJ1-1	TGTGCCAGCAGTTTGGGACAGGGTAAAGCTTTCTTT	CASSLGQGKAFF
.	TRBV6-2/TRBV6-3	.	TRBJ2-1	TGTGCCAGCAGCCTACGAGACGGGAATGAGCAGTTCTTC	CASSLRDGNEQFF
.	TRBV9	.	TRBJ2-2	TGTGCCAGCAGCGTAGCTGTGGGGCGGACCGGGGAGCTGTTTTTT	CASSVAVGRTGELFF
TRBD2	TRBV30	.	TRBJ2-7	TGTGCCTGGAGTGTTGGCCTAGCGGGAGGCTCGTCGAAGCAGTACTTC	CAWSVGLAGGSSKQYF
.	TRBV18	.	TRBJ1-3	TGTGCCAGCTCACCCTTGGAGGAGCTATATTTT	CASSPLEELYF
TRBD2	TRBV5-3	.	TRBJ2-1	TGTGCCAGCCTAGCGGGCCGCTACAATGAGCAGTTCTTC	CASLAGRYNEQFF
.	TRBV5-5	.	TRBJ1-1	TGTGCCAGCAGCTTGGAGGGGCACATGAACACTGAAGCTTTCTTT	CASSLEGHMNTEAFF
.	TRBV24-1	.	TRBJ1-3	TGTGCCACCAGTGTGCTGGGGGCCGGAAACACCATATATTTT	CATSVLGAGNTIYF
.	TRBV4-1	.	TRBJ1-3	TGCGCCAGCAGCCAAGGCTTCGGGGTCTTCAGCTCTCTCTCTGGAAACACCATATATTTT	CASSQGFGVFSSLSGNTIYF
.	TRBV7-3	.	TRBJ1-1	TGTGCCAGCAGCTTGGGACATTTGAACACTGAAGCTTTCTTT	CASSLGHLNTEAFF
.	TRBV10-2	.	TRBJ2-5	TGCGCCAGCAGTGTGCAGCAAGAGACCCAGTACTTC	CASSVQQETQYF
TRBD1	TRBV19	.	TRBJ1-2	TGTGCCAGTACCGAAACAGGGGGCGACCCTACCAACTATGGCTACACCTTC	CASTETGGDPTNYGYTF
TRBD1	TRBV4-3	.	TRBJ2-1	TGCGCCAGCAGCCAAGATAGGGGTGGACAGGGGGTCAATGAGCAGTTCTTC	CASSQDRGGQGVNEQFF
TRBD2	TRBV2	.	TRBJ2-1	TGTGCCAGCAGTGGGGGACTAGCGGGAGACAAGCAGTTCTTC	CASSGGLAGDKQFF
TRBD1	TRBV27	.	TRBJ1-1	TGTGCCAGCAGTTATTGGACAGGGAGCTCTGAAGCTTTCTTT	CASSYWTGSSEAFF
TRBD1	TRBV11-2	once	TRBJ1-3	TGTGCCAGCAGCTCCCCGGGACAGGGATTTCCTGGAAACACCATATATTTT	CASSSPGQGFPGNTIYF
TRBD1	TRBV4-1	.	TRBJ1-6	TGCGCCAGCAGCCAAGAGACAGGGTTGGCCCTCCACTTT	CASSQETGLALHF
.	TRBV19	.	TRBJ2-3	TGTGCCAGTAGTATTGAGAGTTCTATTGATACGCAGTATTTT	CASSIESSIDTQYF
.	TRBV24-1	.	TRBJ2-1	TGTGCCACCAGTAGCCCGGGTAGGGAACTAGGAGAGCAGTTCTTC	CATSSPGRELGEQFF
.	TRBV2	.	TRBJ2-1	TGTGCCAGCAGTGAGACAAATGAGCAGTTCTTC	CASSETNEQFF
TRBD1	TRBV11-2	.	TRBJ1-1	TGTGCCAGCAGCTCTCGGGACAGACCAAACACTGAAGCTTTCTTT	CASSSRDRPNTEAFF
.	TRBV5-4	.	TRBJ2-2	TGTGCCAGCAGCTTGGGGGGCAGGGCGAACACCGGGGAGCTGTTTTTT	CASSLGGRANTGELFF
.	TRBV11-2	.	TRBJ1-1	TGTGCCAGCAGCTTATCTGGGCCGAACACTGAAGCTTTCTTT	CASSLSGPNTEAFF
TRBD2	TRBV9	once	TRBJ2-3	TGTGCCAGCAGCGTAGCTACAAGGGGGACTAGCGGGGGGTCCCCGGAGGGTCGTACAGATACGCAGTATTTT	CASSVATRGTSGGSPEGRTDTQYF
.	TRBV18	few	TRBJ1-2	TGTGCCAGCTCACTAAAGCAGGGAAGCGGCTACACCTTC	CASSLKQGSGYTF
TRBD1	TRBV11-2	.	TRBJ2-1	TGTGCCAGCAGCCCAGTGGGACAGGGGTCCTACAATGAGCAGTTCTTC	CASSPVGQGSYNEQFF